This TCR beta chain derives from a study of CD8+CD57+ T cells in acquired aplastic anemia. Study information: An average of roughly 3 ug of DNA was obtained from sorted CD4+ and CD8+ cells.

CDR3 and TCR beta VDJ profiling relied on genomic DNA as the template. TCRdb called the reads again in MiXCR, with one record for every CDR3 protein. Of about 200,000 distinct CDR3 sequences listed, around 49% were seen once; the top ten hold approximately 20%. In germline, CDR1 is MGHDK, CDR2 SYGVNS. The CDR3 is 15 residues long. The ends were cut back, 6 bases at V and 6 bases at J, with 19 bases in the middle. For sequencing, patients were chosen who had shown expansion of CD8+CD57+ cells by flow cytometry. Sequencing used sorted CD4+, CD8+, or CD8+CD57+ T cells (not recorded which) from PBMCs. This sequence was found in a human donor with aplastic anemia. The chain employs TRBV25-1 and TRBJ2-3; weak D call: TRBD2 (6 bases). CDR3 DNA sequence: TGTGCCAGCAGCGCAGAGTGGGGGGAATTTGATACGCAGTATTTT. This sequence encodes CASSAEWGEFDTQYF.